The 26 T cell receptor beta chains below were found in one sample sequenced in a study of control samples from healthy donors and cancer patients (TCRdb year 2020). Libraries were constructed by the immunoSEQ multiplex PCR assay. TCRdb took this table from immuneACCESS and kept in-frame rearrangements with V and J called. Such tables lack part of the clones; where checked against another copy, unresolved V genes explain under half of the gap, and the rest is unexplained. The sample table contains tens of thousands of clones; only one count was recorded for 70% to 90% of them. 3% to 4% of the sample comes from the top ten. Sequencing was performed on formalin-fixed, paraffin-embedded tissue. All receptors come from a female donor with melanoma.

The chain employs TRBV11-1 and TRBJ2-7, with 9 bases identical to TRBD1. Trimming cost V 3 bases and J 3 bases; bases outside gene matches: 3. CDR3 size: 14 residues. In germline, CDR1 is SGHAT, CDR2 FQDESV (reference sequence). The CDR3: CASSFGTGIYEQYF. As DNA, the CDR3 is TGTGCCAGCAGCTTCGGGACAGGGATCTACGAGCAGTACTTC.

The chain uses TRBV7-2 and TRBJ2-3; D not certain. The ends were cut back, 1 base at V and 3 bases at J, with 5 bases in the middle. The germline V gene encodes CDR1 SGHTA and CDR2 FQGNSA. There are 13 residues in the CDR3. Written as DNA, the CDR3 is TGTGCCAGCAGCTTAGGACGGACAGATACGCAGTATTTT. This translates into CASSLGRTDTQYF.

V gene TRBV9 combines with J gene TRBJ2-7; 10 bases map to TRBD2. The germline V gene encodes CDR1 SGDLS and CDR2 YYNGEE. CDR3 length equals 16 residues. The junction had 8 bases not matched to a gene; V was cut back by 0 bases and J by 5 bases. As DNA, the CDR3 is TGTGCCAGCAGCGTAGCTCTAGCGGGAGATGGAAACGAGCAGTACTTC. It translates to CASSVALAGDGNEQYF.

This chain uses TRBV4-3 with TRBJ2-1, with TRBD2 identical over 14 bases. The CDR3 runs 15 residues. Germline lookup yields CDR1 LGHNA and CDR2 YSLEER. Trimming took 5 bases from V and 7 from J; bases not matched to a gene: 4. In DNA form, the CDR3 reads TGCGCCAGCAGCGGACTAGCGGGAGGCCATAATGAGCAGTTCTTC. Amino acid sequence: CASSGLAGGHNEQFF.

V is TRBV3-1 (or the pseudogene TRBV3-2) and J is TRBJ1-1; D uncertain. The CDR3 consists of 14 residues. Germline CDR1 reads LGHDT; CDR2 reads YNNKEL (reference sequence). Between the trimmed V and J ends, which lost 4 bases and 4 bases, there was a span of 13 bases. CDR3 DNA: TGTGCCAGCAGCCCGAGGCTCCCGGCCACTGAAGCTTTCTTT. This gives the protein CASSPRLPATEAFF.

The chain links TRBV27 to TRBJ1-5; 7 bases map to TRBD1. Germline V lookup: CDR1 MNHEY, CDR2 SMNVEV (reference sequence). The CDR3 length is 16 residues. Trimming took 6 bases from V and 1 from J; bases not matched to a gene: 9. In nucleotides, the CDR3 is TGTGCCAGCAGCGCCCTCCTGACAGGGAGCAATCAGCCCCAGCATTTT. Protein sequence: CASSALLTGSNQPQHF.

V is TRBV7-9 and J is TRBJ2-7; the match to TRBD2 covers 14 bases. The junction had 11 bases not matched to a gene; V was cut back by 5 bases and J by 2 bases. The CDR3 is 18 amino acids. Germline values: CDR1 SEHNR, CDR2 FQNEAQ (reference sequence). The DNA for the CDR3 is TGTGCCAGCAGCCCTCCTCCCGGGACTAGCGGGAGTCCCTACGAGCAGTACTTC. Translated: CASSPPPGTSGSPYEQYF.

The V gene is TRBV7-3, the J gene TRBJ1-2; D unresolved. Germline-derived CDR1 and CDR2 are SGHTA and FQGTGA. Trimming took 2 bases from V and 4 from J, leaving 8 bases between them. There are 13 residues in the CDR3. CDR3 nucleotides: TGTGCCAGCAGCTTAGATTTTTTCTATGGCTACACCTTC. Translated, it gives CASSLDFFYGYTF.

The chain recombines TRBV3-1 (or the pseudogene TRBV3-2) with TRBJ1-3; weak D call: TRBD1 (5 bases). Germline V gives CDR1 LGHDT, CDR2 YNNKEL (reference sequence). The CDR3 runs to 15 residues. V was cut by 4 bases and J by 2 bases, with 12 bases left in between. The CDR3 DNA sequence: TGTGCCAGCAGCCCCTCCCAGGGTCCTGGAAACACCATATATTTT. It codes for CASSPSQGPGNTIYF.

The chain employs TRBV19 and TRBJ1-1; no firm D call. The germline gives CDR1 LNHDA, CDR2 SQIVND (reference sequence). The CDR3 spans 14 residues. V gave up 6 bases and J gave up 0 bases, with 11 bases separating them. The CDR3 coding sequence is TGTGCCAGTAGGGCGTCCAGAGTGAACACTGAAGCTTTCTTT. The encoded protein is CASRASRVNTEAFF.

The chain is built from TRBV3-1 (or the pseudogene TRBV3-2) and TRBJ1-2, with D maybe TRBD1 (5 bases). Germline CDR1 LGHDT, CDR2 YNNKEL (reference sequence). The CDR3 has 14 residues. V was clipped by 4 bases and J by 4 bases, with 13 bases between them. CDR3 sequence: CASSPRSGGYGYTF. The DNA for the CDR3 is TGTGCCAGCAGCCCCCGATCCGGGGGCTATGGCTACACCTTC.

The chain links TRBV2 to TRBJ2-7; weak D call: TRBD2 (6 bases). This CDR3 comprises 14 residues. Trimming cost V 4 bases and J 0 bases, with 10 bases left between them. The germline V gene encodes CDR1 SNHLY and CDR2 FYNNEI. The CDR3 here is CASSAHGSSYEQYF. CDR3 nucleotides: TGTGCCAGCAGTGCTCACGGGAGCTCCTACGAGCAGTACTTC.

The V call is TRBV15, the J call TRBJ1-2; 8 bases are shared with TRBD1. Losses at the gene ends were 8 bases for V and 7 bases for J; bases not matched to a gene: 9. Germline CDR1 reads LNHNV; CDR2 reads YYDKDF (reference sequence). This CDR3 has 13 residues. This chain's CDR3 is CATAGGTGFGYTF. The DNA for the CDR3 is TGTGCCACCGCGGGCGGGACAGGCTTTGGCTACACCTTC.

V is TRBV19 and J is TRBJ2-5; the D is unclear. CDR1 and CDR2 (germline): LNHDA, SQIVND (reference sequence). The CDR3 is 13 residues long. V gave up 1 base and J gave up 7 bases, with 10 bases separating them. CDR3 sequence: CASSIGATGTQYF. In DNA form, the CDR3 reads TGTGCCAGTAGTATAGGGGCTACTGGGACCCAGTACTTC.

The rearrangement joins TRBV3-1 (or the pseudogene TRBV3-2) to TRBJ1-1; 8 nucleotides align to TRBD1. The V and J ends lost 8 bases and 5 bases, in that order; junction bases with no gene match: 7. The germline V gene has CDR1 LGHDT and CDR2 YNNKEL (reference sequence). This CDR3 is built from 13 residues. CDR3 DNA: TGTGCCAGCGACGACAGGGGAGTAACTGAAGCTTTCTTT. Protein sequence: CASDDRGVTEAFF.

The V gene is TRBV6-6, the J gene TRBJ1-5; 8 bases fit TRBD1. Germline assignment: CDR1 MNHNY and CDR2 SVGAGI (reference sequence). The length of the CDR3 is 16 residues. V was clipped by 9 bases and J by 5 bases; unmatched bases: 15. The CDR3: CASSDGGQVFDQPQHF. The DNA for the CDR3 is TGTGCCAGTTCCGACGGGGGACAGGTTTTTGATCAGCCCCAGCATTTT.

This chain joins TRBV7-2 and TRBJ1-2; D not certain. Germline V gives CDR1 SGHTA, CDR2 FQGNSA. This CDR3 has 13 amino acids. The V gene lost 5 bases and the J gene lost 2 bases, with 9 bases spanning the gap. The CDR3 here is CASSPEKNYGYTF. CDR3 nucleotides: TGTGCCAGCAGCCCTGAGAAGAACTATGGCTACACCTTC.

This clone was detected only once. The genes are TRBV5-1 and TRBJ1-2; D not resolved. CDR1 is SGHRS and CDR2 is YFSETQ in the germline V gene. The ends were cut back, 0 bases at V and 2 bases at J, with 2 bases in the middle. CDR3 size: 12 residues. In DNA, the CDR3 is TGCGCCAGCAGCTTGGCGAACTATGGCTACACCTTC. This gives the protein CASSLANYGYTF.

The chain carries TRBV7-2 and TRBJ1-5; D ambiguous. CDR3 size: 14 residues. CDR1 SGHTA and CDR2 FQGNSA come from the germline V gene. Trimming removed 2 bases from V and 7 bases from J, with 12 bases in between. In nucleotides, the CDR3 is TGTGCCAGCAGCTTATACGGGGTTGGGCAGCCCCAGCATTTT. It specifies CASSLYGVGQPQHF.

The gene calls are TRBV7-2 and TRBJ1-3; D ambiguous. V lost 1 base, J lost 0 bases, and 10 bases lay in between. CDR1 and CDR2 from the germline V gene are SGHTA and FQGNSA. The CDR3 contains 16 residues. The CDR3 nucleotides read TGTGCCAGCAGCTTAGTCTTCCAGGCCTCTGGAAACACCATATATTTT. Protein product: CASSLVFQASGNTIYF.

The V gene is TRBV15, the J gene TRBJ2-2; weak D call: TRBD1 (5 bases). The V end lost 8 bases, the J end lost 1 base, and 5 bases lay between the germline ends. Germline CDR1 LNHNV, CDR2 YYDKDF (reference sequence). The CDR3 is made up of 12 amino acids. CDR3 nucleotide sequence: TGTGCCACCCAGGGGAACACCGGGGAGCTGTTTTTT. Its translation is CATQGNTGELFF.

J is TRBJ1-4 and V is TRBV28; D uncertain. V lost 6 bases to trimming and J lost 6 bases, with 11 bases between them. From germline, CDR1 is MDHEN and CDR2 SYDVKM. This CDR3 spans 13 amino acids. Written as DNA, the CDR3 is TGTGCCAGCAGGGGCGGCTTTGATGAAAAACTGTTTTTT. Translation: CASRGGFDEKLFF.

The chain combines TRBV7-8 with TRBJ2-7; D gene unclear. This CDR3 comprises 11 residues. Germline V CDR1 and CDR2: SGHVS, FQNEAQ. Trimming removed 6 bases from V and 4 bases from J, with 7 bases in between. The CDR3 is CASSNQYEQYF. CDR3 sequence (DNA): TGTGCCAGCAGTAACCAGTACGAGCAGTACTTC. Based on the CDR3 plus reference TRBV7-8 and TRBJ2-7, the full variable domain is GAGVSQSPRYKVAKRGQDVALRCDPISGHVSLFWYQQALGQGPEFLTYFQNEAQLDKSGLPSDRFFAERPEGSVSTLKIQRTQQEDSAVYLCASSNQYEQYFGPGTRLTVT.

The V call is TRBV6-2 or TRBV6-3, the J call TRBJ2-1; D is undetermined. The V gene's germline CDR1 is MNHEY and CDR2 SVGEGT. The V and J ends lost 6 bases and 10 bases respectively, with 10 bases between them. This CDR3 has 11 residues. The CDR3: CASSALGEQFF. CDR3 DNA sequence: TGTGCCAGCAGCGCCCTCGGGGAGCAGTTCTTC.

CDR3 sequence reads: CASDRGRGQPQHF. CDR3 coding DNA: TGTGCCAGCGACAGGGGGCGCGGTCAGCCCCAGCATTTT. The chain recombines TRBV6-5 with TRBJ1-5, with 10 bases lining up with TRBD1. The CDR3 sequence is 13 residues long. The germline V gene encodes CDR1 MNHEY and CDR2 SVGAGI. The V segment lost 8 bases and the J segment 6 bases; nucleotides outside the gene matches: 4.

This clone has only one observation. The chain employs TRBV7-9 and TRBJ1-1; D not certain. Trimming removed 7 bases at V and 4 bases at J, with 10 bases between. This CDR3 comprises 12 residues. Germline loops: CDR1 SEHNR, CDR2 FQNEAQ (reference sequence). As DNA, the CDR3 is TGTGCCAGCACCCAATTCGGCACTGAAGCTTTCTTT. Protein: CASTQFGTEAFF. The full variable domain, its missing parts supplied by reference TRBV7-9 and TRBJ1-1, is DTGVSQNPRHKITKRGQNVTFRCDPISEHNRLYWYRQTLGQGPEFLTYFQNEAQLEKSRLLSDRFSAERPKGSFSTLEIQRTEQGDSAMYLCASTQFGTEAFFGQGTRLTVV.